A single sample is the source of the 30 T cell receptor beta chains below, sequenced in a study of cytomegalovirus exposure and HLA in healthy donors. Libraries were prepared by immunoSEQ multiplex PCR; TCRdb keeps only in-frame clonotypes and omits some of them. In the table there are more than 45,000 clones, roughly 90% of which are singletons. The sequenced sample was PBMCs. These receptors came from a woman in her twenties or thirties in good health and CMV-seronegative.

This sequence joins TRBV28 and TRBJ2-3; D not resolved. In germline, CDR1 is MDHEN, CDR2 SYDVKM. The CDR3 is made up of 13 amino acids. V gave up 4 bases and J gave up 5 bases, with 10 bases separating them. Written as DNA, the CDR3 is TGTGCCAGCAGTTCCCCGAGTATAGATACGCAGTATTTT. Its translation: CASSSPSIDTQYF.

This chain joins TRBV27 and TRBJ1-4; D is ambiguous. The germline V and J ends were trimmed by 3 bases and 12 bases, with 26 bases remaining between them. Germline V lookup: CDR1 MNHEY, CDR2 SMNVEV (reference sequence). The CDR3 runs to 17 residues. The CDR3, as DNA: TGTGCCAGCAGTTTGAAGTTTCAACAAGGAGGAGTAGGAGAACTGTTTTTT. Protein product: CASSLKFQQGGVGELFF.

In its sample, this clone was seen once. CDR3 bases: TGTGCCAGCCAGGGGACAGGGATCAGTCAGCCCCAGCATTTT. Translation: CASQGTGISQPQHF. The V and J genes are TRBV19 and TRBJ1-5; 9 bases agree with TRBD1. The CDR3 covers 14 residues. Germline trimming cut 9 bases from V and 6 bases from J; bases unmatched to any gene: 9. The germline V gene has CDR1 LNHDA and CDR2 SQIVND (reference sequence).

The chain has TRBV28 and TRBJ1-2; perhaps TRBD1 as D (5 bases). The CDR3 has 14 residues. Germline V gives CDR1 MDHEN, CDR2 SYDVKM. Trimming stripped 4 bases from V and 4 bases from J, with 13 bases between. The CDR3 nucleotides are TGTGCCAGCAGTTCCGATCGGGGGACCTATGGCTACACCTTC. Encoded protein: CASSSDRGTYGYTF.

The CDR3 protein is CASVFETTEAFF. The CDR3 bases are TGTGCCAGCGTCTTTGAGACAACTGAAGCTTTCTTT. The J gene is TRBJ1-1, the V gene TRBV2; D ambiguous. The V and J ends lost 8 bases and 5 bases respectively, with 12 bases between them. Germline-derived CDR1 and CDR2 are SNHLY and FYNNEI. The CDR3 length is 12 residues.

The gene calls are TRBV2 and TRBJ1-4; D might be TRBD1 (6 bases). Germline V CDR1 and CDR2: SNHLY, FYNNEI. The CDR3 is 14 amino acids. V was cut by 5 bases and J by 3 bases, with 10 bases left in between. CDR3 sequence reads: CASSQGNPNEKLFF. DNA of the CDR3: TGTGCCAGCAGTCAGGGGAACCCTAATGAAAAACTGTTTTTT.

The gene calls are TRBV6-5 and TRBJ2-7; 8 bases map to TRBD1. Germline V gene sequence: CDR1 MNHEY, CDR2 SVGAGI. J gave up 10 bases and V 4 bases, and 12 bases lay outside the gene matches. The CDR3 loop spans 14 amino acids. The CDR3 spells CASSSRGPLRKQYF. CDR3 in DNA: TGTGCCAGCAGTTCCAGGGGGCCATTACGAAAACAGTACTTC.

The rearrangement links TRBV19 to TRBJ2-3; 7 positions agree with TRBD2. V shed 5 bases and J 3 bases; nucleotides not matched to a gene: 5. The CDR3 loop spans 14 amino acids. The germline V gene encodes CDR1 LNHDA and CDR2 SQIVND (reference sequence). The DNA for the CDR3 is TGTGCCAGTAGTGCGGGAGTGGGGACAGATACGCAGTATTTT. Its translation is CASSAGVGTDTQYF.

As for this clone: Mismatch with germline at one junction end may stem from a read error. The gene calls are TRBV10-3 and TRBJ2-1, with 8 bases aligning to TRBD2. Germline CDR1 is ENHRY and CDR2 is SYGVKD. The CDR3 contains 13 residues. Written as DNA, the CDR3 is TGTGCCATCAATGAGCGGGAGAAACAAGAGCAGTTCTTC. It is translated as CAINEREKQEQFF.

This chain connects TRBV5-8 to TRBJ2-1, with D hard to call. The CDR3 has 12 amino acids. With 0 bases removed from V and 8 bases from J, the gap between germline ends came to 6 bases. Germline V gene data show CDR1 as SGHTS and CDR2 as YDEGEE. The CDR3 DNA is TGTGCCAGCAGCTTGGGCGGTCATGAGCAGTTCTTC. It is translated as CASSLGGHEQFF.

The chain couples TRBV5-1 to TRBJ1-1; the D gene is possibly TRBD1 (6 bases). CDR1 is SGHRS and CDR2 is YFSETQ in the germline V gene. CDR3 size: 14 residues. The germline V and J ends were trimmed by 4 bases and 7 bases, with 17 bases remaining between them. The CDR3 nucleotides are TGCGCCAGCAGCCTCGGACAGACGGTCCTTGAAGCTTTCTTT. This encodes CASSLGQTVLEAFF.

The CDR3 region has the DNA TGCGCCAGCAGCCAAGCGGCACAGAATTACTATGGCTACACCTTC. This encodes CASSQAAQNYYGYTF. The chain combines TRBV4-1 with TRBJ1-2, with D unclear. V was clipped by 1 base and J by 3 bases, with 12 bases between them. This CDR3 comprises 15 residues. Per germline, CDR1 MGHRA and CDR2 YSYEKL.

This clone turned up a few times. The rearrangement uses TRBV5-1 and TRBJ2-7, with 11 bases matching TRBD2. The germline V gene encodes CDR1 SGHRS and CDR2 YFSETQ. This CDR3 has 15 amino acids. V lost 2 bases to trimming and J lost 4 bases; unmatched junction nucleotides: 5. Here the CDR3 reads CASSLTSGSGYEQYF. In nucleotides, the CDR3 is TGCGCCAGCAGCTTAACTAGCGGGAGTGGGTACGAGCAGTACTTC.

The rearrangement joins TRBV13 to TRBJ1-2, with D possibly being TRBD1 (5 bases). CDR1 PRHDT and CDR2 FYEKMQ come from the germline V gene (reference sequence). V was shortened by 10 bases and J by 7 bases, with 25 bases between the two germline ends. This CDR3 is 15 amino acids long. The CDR3 coding sequence is TGTGCCACCCCGGGTTCACCGCCACAGGAGGGTGGCTACACCTTC. Translating gives CATPGSPPQEGGYTF.

This clone occurred once. This chain connects TRBV19 to TRBJ2-5, with unresolved D. The CDR3 contains 14 residues. V was trimmed by 5 bases and J by 1 base, leaving 11 bases between them. The V gene's germline CDR1 is LNHDA and CDR2 SQIVND (reference sequence). CDR3 amino acids: CASSPLLVQETQYF. The CDR3 DNA is TGTGCCAGTAGTCCTCTTTTAGTCCAAGAGACCCAGTACTTC.

This clone was detected only once. Here the CDR3 DNA reads TGTGCCAGAGGGGACTACATGGAGACCCAGTACTTC. This sequence encodes CARGDYMETQYF. This chain uses TRBV2 with TRBJ2-5; 7 bases map to TRBD2. V was pared by 9 bases and J by 5 bases, with 6 bases of the junction left unmatched. Germline V gene lookup returns CDR1 SNHLY and CDR2 FYNNEI. This CDR3 has 12 residues.

The J gene is TRBJ1-3, the V gene TRBV6-1; the D gene is possibly TRBD1 (5 bases). This CDR3 comprises 13 residues. From germline, CDR1 is MNHNS and CDR2 SASEGT. The V and J ends lost 11 bases and 0 bases respectively, with 11 bases between them. The CDR3 loop is CAVSTVSGNTIYF. CDR3 coding DNA: TGTGCCGTCTCGACAGTCTCTGGAAACACCATATATTTT.

The V and J genes are TRBV7-9 and TRBJ1-1, with TRBD1 as a possible D gene (6 bases). CDR3 length equals 15 residues. CDR1 and CDR2 (germline): SEHNR, FQNEAQ (reference sequence). Trimming pared 3 bases from V and 0 bases from J, leaving 11 bases between. DNA of the CDR3: TGTGCCAGCAGCTTGGGGGCAGGGTTGAACACTGAAGCTTTCTTT. Translated: CASSLGAGLNTEAFF.

The chain carries TRBV6-5 and TRBJ1-2; 8 nucleotides agree with TRBD1. CDR1 MNHEY and CDR2 SVGAGI come from the germline V gene. The CDR3 has 13 amino acids. The J segment lost 8 bases and the V segment lost 6 bases, leaving 8 bases of the junction unmatched. As DNA, the CDR3 is TGTGCCAGCAGGGACAGGGCCACCCAAGGCTACACCTTC. Translation: CASRDRATQGYTF.

The genes are TRBV6-5 and TRBJ2-7; TRBD1 might be the D (5 bases). V was cut by 2 bases and J by 5 bases, with 10 bases left in between. This CDR3 is built from 13 residues. Looked up from germline, CDR1 is MNHEY and CDR2 is SVGAGI. DNA of the CDR3: TGTGCCAGCAGTTACCGGACACGAGACGAGCAGTACTTC. It specifies CASSYRTRDEQYF.

The chain uses TRBV28 and TRBJ2-5; a possible D gene is TRBD2 (7 bases). The J call may be wrong; the DNA end is better matched by TRBJ2-7. Per germline, CDR1 MDHEN and CDR2 SYDVKM. The length of the CDR3 is 15 residues. CDR3: CASRSLLGGAYEQYF. In DNA, the CDR3 is TGTGCCAGCAGGTCCCTCCTAGGGGGGGCCTACGAGCAGTACTTC.

The gene calls are TRBV2 and TRBJ2-3; 7 nucleotides agree with TRBD2. Trimming at V came to 8 bases and at J to 3 bases, leaving 8 bases not matched to a gene. Germline V gene data show CDR1 as SNHLY and CDR2 as FYNNEI. The CDR3 extends over 14 amino acids. CDR3 DNA sequence: TGTGCCAGCCAAGCCGGGACTACTACAGATACGCAGTATTTT. Amino acids: CASQAGTTTDTQYF.

The chain joins TRBV27 to TRBJ2-3; TRBD2 matches at 9 bases. CDR1 MNHEY and CDR2 SMNVEV come from the germline V gene (reference sequence). The CDR3 length is 16 residues. J gave up 0 bases and V 1 base, and 2 bases lay outside the gene matches. The CDR3 nucleotides read TGTGCCAGCAGTTTATTTGCGGGAGGGAGCACAGATACGCAGTATTTT. Residues: CASSLFAGGSTDTQYF.

The gene calls are TRBV29-1 and TRBJ2-7; D possibly corresponds to TRBD2 (5 bases). This CDR3 region has 15 residues. Germline loops: CDR1 SQVTM, CDR2 ANQGSEA. V shed 4 bases and J shed 5 bases, with 21 bases lying between them. The CDR3 DNA is TGCAGCGTTGGGTTTGGCGGGTCAAAGGCCCACGAGCAGTACTTC. It yields the protein CSVGFGGSKAHEQYF.

The chain has TRBV5-4 and TRBJ1-1; no clear D gene. The V gene lost 7 bases and the J gene lost 4 bases, with 8 bases spanning the gap. Germline CDR1 and CDR2: SGHNT and YYREEE (reference sequence). The CDR3 spans 11 residues. The CDR3 protein is CASGRGTEAFF. The DNA for the CDR3 is TGTGCCAGCGGGCGGGGCACTGAAGCTTTCTTT.

This clone has more than one count but fewer than ten. The chain links TRBV28 to TRBJ1-4, with D unclear. CDR1 MDHEN and CDR2 SYDVKM come from the germline V gene. This CDR3 spans 13 amino acids. V was pared by 3 bases and J by 10 bases, with 12 bases between. In DNA, the CDR3 is TGTGCCAGCAGTTTCGGGTACATGGGAAAACTGTTTTTT. Protein sequence: CASSFGYMGKLFF.

This chain links TRBV7-3 with TRBJ2-7; D might be TRBD1 (6 bases). The V and J ends lost 3 bases and 0 bases respectively, with 6 bases between them. This CDR3 comprises 13 residues. Germline-derived CDR1 and CDR2 are SGHTA and FQGTGA. The CDR3 is CASSLGASYEQYF. The CDR3 DNA follows: TGTGCCAGCAGCTTGGGGGCCTCCTACGAGCAGTACTTC. Full variable domain (outside the CDR3, taken from reference TRBV7-3 and TRBJ2-7): GAGVSQTPSNKVTEKGKYVELRCDPISGHTALYWYRQSLGQGPEFLIYFQGTGAADDSGLPNDRFFAVRPEGSVSTLKIQRTERGDSAVYLCASSLGASYEQYFGPGTRLTVT.

CDR3 DNA: TGTGCCACCAGCAGGGGTGGCGGGAGGGCGTACAATGAGCAGTTCTTC. Amino acid sequence: CATSRGGGRAYNEQFF. The chain is built from TRBV15 and TRBJ2-1, with 9 positions matching TRBD2. CDR3 size: 16 residues. Germline loops: CDR1 LNHNV, CDR2 YYDKDF (reference sequence). The V gene end was trimmed by 3 bases and the J gene end by 4 bases; junction bases not matched to a gene: 7. The variable domain in full, completed from reference TRBV15 and TRBJ2-1, reads DAMVIQNPRYQVTQFGKPVTLSCSQTLNHNVMYWYQQKSSQAPKLLFHYYDKDFNNEADTPDNFQSRRPNTSFCFLDIRSPGLGDTAMYLCATSRGGGRAYNEQFFGPGTRLTVL.

In nucleotides, the CDR3 is TGCGCCAGCAGCCAAGTTGGTGGGACAGGATACTACGAGCAGTACTTC. Protein product: CASSQVGGTGYYEQYF. The chain recombines TRBV4-1 with TRBJ2-7; 8 nucleotides align to TRBD1. V gave up 1 base and J gave up 3 bases; unmatched junction bases: 8. The CDR3 has 16 residues. CDR1 is MGHRA, CDR2 YSYEKL, per germline.

J is TRBJ2-3 and V is TRBV6-6, with TRBD2 matching over 8 bases. V lost 6 bases to trimming and J lost 6 bases; unmatched junction nucleotides: 11. There are 15 residues in the CDR3. CDR1 is MNHNY and CDR2 is SVGAGI in the germline V gene (reference sequence). The CDR3 loop is CASRDSGIQGDTQYF. In nucleotides, the CDR3 is TGTGCCAGCAGGGATAGCGGGATTCAAGGGGATACGCAGTATTTT.